This T cell receptor beta chain is drawn from a study of T cell repertoires in cytomegalovirus infection. TCRdb re-analysed the reads in MiXCR, keeping a single row per CDR3 protein. The table records fewer than 700,000 distinct CDR3 sequences, 20% to 30% of them present only once. The CDR3 sequence is 14 residues long. Germline assignment: CDR1 SGHTA and CDR2 FQGNSA. V lost 3 bases to trimming and J lost 3 bases, with 9 bases between them. This chain links TRBV7-2 with TRBJ2-1, with a weak D call TRBD1 (5 bases). The sequenced sample consisted of CD8+ T cells from PBMCs. The TCR originated in a human donor in good health (CMV status not recorded). Some clones in this sample may be carry-over from other donors' samples. CDR3 sequence reads: CASSFLDSYNEQFF. The DNA for the CDR3 is TGTGCCAGCAGCTTTCTCGACAGCTACAATGAGCAGTTCTTC. The entire variable domain, with the rest obtained from reference TRBV7-2 and TRBJ2-1, is as follows: GAGVSQSPSNKVTEKGKDVELRCDPISGHTALYWYRQSLGQGLEFLIYFQGNSAPDKSGLPSDRFSAERTGGSVSTLTIQRTQQEDSAVYLCASSFLDSYNEQFFGPGTRLTVL.